Listed here are 32 T cell receptor beta chains from one sample, sequenced in a study of blood T cell repertoires in COVID-19. The table came from immunoSEQ multiplex PCR; TCRdb's copy has only in-frame clones and leaves some out. The table has about 210,000 clones, roughly 90% seen once. Source material: peripheral blood. The receptor set was obtained from a woman aged 35 to 49 with acute or convalescent COVID-19.

The gene calls are TRBV4-1 and TRBJ2-1; tentative D call: TRBD1 (5 bases). Trimming removed 2 bases from V and 10 bases from J, with 15 bases in between. Germline CDR1 is MGHRA and CDR2 is YSYEKL. There are 14 residues in the CDR3. DNA of the CDR3: TGCGCCAGCAGCCAACCCCGGCAGGGCAACGAGCAGTTCTTC. Translating gives CASSQPRQGNEQFF.

The chain links TRBV5-7 to TRBJ1-1, with D possibly being TRBD1 (6 bases). TRBV5-7 is an ORF for which the function is uncertain. The CDR3 sequence is 15 residues long. Trimming stripped 0 bases from V and 7 bases from J, with 16 bases between. The CDR3 DNA reads as TGTGCCAGCAGCTTGGGAAGACAGGTTACAGGTGAAGCTTTCTTT. It encodes CASSLGRQVTGEAFF.

The genes are TRBV9 and TRBJ1-2; D is unclear. The CDR3 totals 15 residues. Germline V gene sequence: CDR1 SGDLS, CDR2 YYNGEE. V shed 3 bases and J shed 0 bases, with 12 bases lying between them. This chain's CDR3 is CASSDPLRANYGYTF. In nucleotides, the CDR3 is TGTGCCAGCAGCGACCCACTGAGAGCTAACTATGGCTACACCTTC.

This chain joins TRBV5-1 and TRBJ2-2, with TRBD1 identical over 10 bases. Germline V CDR1 and CDR2: SGHRS, YFSETQ. V trimming: 5 bases; J trimming: 7 bases; junction bases outside the gene matches: 11. The CDR3 loop spans 16 amino acids. The CDR3 DNA reads TGCGCCAGCAGTACTTTGACAGGGGGCGCGGGCGGGGAGCTGTTTTTT. Translation gives CASSTLTGGAGGELFF.

The chain links TRBV2 to TRBJ1-5; possibly TRBD1 for D (5 bases). The CDR3 has 15 residues. CDR1 and CDR2 from the germline V gene are SNHLY and FYNNEI. V shed 6 bases and J shed 2 bases, with 14 bases lying between them. This chain's CDR3 is CASSRGPGGNQPQHF. For the CDR3, the DNA is TGTGCCAGCAGCCGGGGCCCGGGGGGCAATCAGCCCCAGCATTTT.

The chain joins TRBV5-4 to TRBJ1-1; TRBD1 might be the D (5 bases). This CDR3 region has 14 residues. V shed 1 base and J shed 4 bases, with 11 bases lying between them. Per the germline V gene, CDR1 is SGHNT and CDR2 is YYREEE (reference sequence). The CDR3 spells CASSLSRDRTEAFF. The CDR3 coding sequence is TGTGCCAGCAGCTTGAGCAGGGATCGCACTGAAGCTTTCTTT.

This chain joins TRBV30 and TRBJ2-5; 15 nucleotides agree with TRBD2. Trimming took 3 bases from V and 2 from J; bases not matched to a gene: 1. The V gene's germline CDR1 is GTSNPN and CDR2 SVGIG (reference sequence). The CDR3 length is 15 residues. The CDR3 here is CAWRGLAGGQETQYF. The CDR3 bases are TGTGCCTGGAGGGGACTAGCGGGGGGTCAAGAGACCCAGTACTTC.

This clone was seen a few times. This chain joins TRBV7-2 and TRBJ1-5; weak D call: TRBD1 (5 bases). V was clipped by 5 bases and J by 4 bases, with 18 bases between them. The CDR3 contains 16 residues. Germline V CDR1 and CDR2: SGHTA, FQGNSA. In DNA, the CDR3 is TGTGCCAGCAGCACCTCGGGGGGAGGAAGAAATCAGCCCCAGCATTTT. It encodes CASSTSGGGRNQPQHF.

The chain links TRBV6-1 to TRBJ1-1; TRBD1 is a possible D gene (6 bases). The germline CDR1 and CDR2 sequences are MNHNS and SASEGT. Trimming stripped 3 bases from V and 5 bases from J, with 16 bases between. The CDR3 is 15 amino acids. This CDR3 reads CASSDVRTARTEAFF. CDR3 in DNA: TGTGCCAGCAGTGACGTCAGGACAGCTAGAACTGAAGCTTTCTTT.

The chain links TRBV9 to TRBJ1-1, with a tentative D call TRBD1 (6 bases). The V end lost 0 bases, the J end lost 8 bases, and 11 bases lay between the germline ends. Germline CDR1 reads SGDLS; CDR2 reads YYNGEE. The CDR3 consists of 13 residues. CDR3 in DNA: TGTGCCAGCAGCGTAGGTCCTGGGACAGAAGCTTTCTTT. Protein product: CASSVGPGTEAFF.

The chain is built from TRBV6-4 and TRBJ1-1; TRBD1 is a possible D gene (6 bases). Germline CDR1 reads MRHNA; CDR2 reads SNTAGT. V lost 5 bases, J lost 1 base, and 14 bases lay in between. The CDR3 is made up of 15 amino acids. CDR3 amino acids: CASSRQVRENTEAFF. CDR3 bases: TGTGCCAGCAGTCGACAGGTCCGAGAGAACACTGAAGCTTTCTTT.

V usage is TRBV30 and J usage is TRBJ1-2; D not resolved. Germline V gives CDR1 GTSNPN, CDR2 SVGIG (reference sequence). Trimming stripped 0 bases from V and 2 bases from J, with 19 bases between. CDR3 length: 17 residues. DNA of the CDR3: TGTGCCTGGAGTGTACAGATTCTCTACTCACCAAACTATGGCTACACCTTC. Its protein product is CAWSVQILYSPNYGYTF.

This clone was recorded only once. V is TRBV2 and J is TRBJ1-5; no firm D call. Germline assignment: CDR1 SNHLY and CDR2 FYNNEI. The CDR3 is 14 residues long. The V end lost 2 bases, the J end lost 8 bases, and 13 bases lay between the germline ends. The CDR3 loop is CASSESEGWKPQHF. The CDR3 DNA reads as TGTGCCAGCAGTGAAAGTGAGGGATGGAAGCCCCAGCATTTT.

This clone was counted once. The rearrangement links TRBV5-5 to TRBJ1-2; 9 nucleotides align to TRBD1. The CDR3 extends over 15 amino acids. V lost 4 bases and J lost 5; bases outside the gene matches: 9. CDR1 SGHKS and CDR2 YYEKEE come from the germline V gene (reference sequence). CDR3 region: CASSQGTGLFYGYTF. The CDR3 nucleotides are TGTGCCAGCAGCCAGGGGACAGGGCTCTTTTATGGCTACACCTTC.

The chain joins TRBV27 to TRBJ2-2; tentative D call: TRBD1 (7 bases). Trimming stripped 6 bases from V and 5 bases from J, with 16 bases between. The length of the CDR3 is 15 residues. The germline gives CDR1 MNHEY, CDR2 SMNVEV (reference sequence). The CDR3 nucleotides read TGTGCCAGCAGCCCGAACAGGGGAGGTACCGGGGAGCTGTTTTTT. As protein: CASSPNRGGTGELFF.

This clone has just one count. This chain uses TRBV6-6 with TRBJ2-7; perhaps TRBD1 as D (6 bases). In germline, CDR1 is MNHNY, CDR2 SVGAGI (reference sequence). This CDR3 has 16 amino acids. V lost 5 bases, J lost 1 base, and 18 bases lay in between. The CDR3 region is CASSGLLGQSSYEQYV. The CDR3 DNA reads as TGTGCCAGCAGTGGACTGCTCGGACAGAGTTCCTACGAGCAGTACGTC.

This clone was counted a few times. This CDR3 is also generated by other DNA sequences in the sample. This chain links TRBV2 with TRBJ1-4; the match to TRBD1 covers 7 bases. The germline V gene has CDR1 SNHLY and CDR2 FYNNEI. J lost 2 bases, V lost 3 bases, and 3 bases had no gene match. The CDR3 is 15 residues long. CDR3 sequence: CASSEGQSTNEKLFF. In nucleotides, the CDR3 is TGTGCCAGCAGTGAGGGACAGTCTACTAATGAAAAACTGTTTTTT.

The rearrangement joins TRBV2 to TRBJ1-2, with TRBD1 matching over 9 bases. Germline CDR1 reads SNHLY; CDR2 reads FYNNEI. After removal of 6 bases from V and 8 bases from J, the junction contained 7 bases not matched to a gene. There are 13 residues in the CDR3. The CDR3 is CASRGTGTRGYTF. CDR3 bases: TGTGCCAGCAGAGGGACAGGGACTCGCGGCTACACCTTC.

V is TRBV9 and J is TRBJ2-5, with a possible D match to TRBD2 (6 bases). V was shortened by 0 bases and J by 4 bases, with 13 bases between the two germline ends. The CDR3 consists of 15 residues. In germline, CDR1 is SGDLS, CDR2 YYNGEE. CDR3 region: CASSVDLGRGETQYF. The CDR3, as DNA: TGTGCCAGCAGCGTAGATCTGGGGCGGGGAGAGACCCAGTACTTC.

The rearrangement joins TRBV13 to TRBJ1-1; a possible D gene is TRBD1 (6 bases). Germline V gene lookup returns CDR1 PRHDT and CDR2 FYEKMQ (reference sequence). The CDR3 runs 14 residues. Trimming removed 2 bases from V and 7 bases from J, with 14 bases in between. In DNA, the CDR3 is TGTGCCAGCAGCTTAATAGGGGGAAGCGGTGAAGCTTTCTTT. Its translation: CASSLIGGSGEAFF.

The J gene is TRBJ2-1, the V gene TRBV28; 7 bases match TRBD1. This CDR3 comprises 12 residues. CDR1 and CDR2 (germline): MDHEN, SYDVKM. The V and J ends lost 5 bases and 9 bases, in that order; junction bases with no gene match: 4. CDR3 amino acids: CASSQQGSEQFF. The CDR3 bases are TGTGCCAGCAGTCAACAGGGGTCTGAGCAGTTCTTC. Full variable domain (outside the CDR3, taken from reference TRBV28 and TRBJ2-1): DVKVTQSSRYLVKRTGEKVFLECVQDMDHENMFWYRQDPGLGLRLIYFSYDVKMKEKGDIPEGYSVSREKKERFSLILESASTNQTSMYLCASSQQGSEQFFGPGTRLTVL.

The chain recombines TRBV9 with TRBJ2-2; 9 nucleotides match TRBD2. The germline V gene has CDR1 SGDLS and CDR2 YYNGEE. V shed 1 base and J 4 bases; nucleotides not matched to a gene: 8. The length of the CDR3 is 17 residues. Here the CDR3 reads CASSVLAGFSGTGELFF. The CDR3 nucleotides read TGTGCCAGCAGCGTACTAGCGGGGTTTAGTGGCACCGGGGAGCTGTTTTTT.

The genes are TRBV5-1 and TRBJ2-3, with 12 bases fitting TRBD2. The CDR3 spans 16 residues. Germline loops: CDR1 SGHRS, CDR2 YFSETQ. V lost 3 bases, J lost 2 bases, and 4 bases stayed unmatched. The CDR3: CASSSASGGATDTQYF. The CDR3 DNA sequence: TGCGCCAGCAGCTCTGCTAGCGGGGGGGCCACAGATACGCAGTATTTT.

This chain joins TRBV3-1 (or the pseudogene TRBV3-2) and TRBJ1-6; perhaps TRBD1 as D (5 bases). Germline lookup yields CDR1 LGHDT and CDR2 YNNKEL (reference sequence). The CDR3 covers 15 residues. Trimming stripped 6 bases from V and 6 bases from J, with 15 bases between. The CDR3 loop is CASRQQDRRNSPLHF. In DNA, the CDR3 is TGTGCCAGCAGGCAACAGGATCGTCGTAATTCACCCCTCCACTTT.

J is TRBJ2-7 and V is TRBV11-1; D gene uncertain. The germline gives CDR1 SGHAT, CDR2 FQDESV (reference sequence). The CDR3 has 14 amino acids. V lost 0 bases and J 1 base, leaving 7 bases between the germline ends. The CDR3 bases are TGTGCCAGCAGCTTAGCGGCCCAGTCCTACGAGCAGTACGTC. Translation gives CASSLAAQSYEQYV.

Here the CDR3 reads CASAALASVLEQFF. The CDR3 bases are TGTGCCAGCGCCGCCCTGGCTAGCGTGTTAGAGCAGTTCTTC. V usage is TRBV18 and J usage is TRBJ2-1, with a possible D match to TRBD2 (6 bases). Germline V gene data show CDR1 as KGHSH and CDR2 as LQKENI. The CDR3 is 14 residues long. V was trimmed by 8 bases and J by 10 bases, leaving 21 bases between them.

This chain joins TRBV24-1 and TRBJ2-2; D might be TRBD1 (6 bases). The CDR3 is 15 amino acids. Germline assignment: CDR1 KGHDR and CDR2 SFDVKD. The V end was cut by 3 bases, the J end by 3 bases, with 10 bases between. The CDR3 DNA reads as TGTGCCACCAGTGATGAGGACAGTTACACCGGGGAGCTGTTTTTT. Amino acids: CATSDEDSYTGELFF.

This chain links TRBV19 with TRBJ1-2, with D unresolved. This CDR3 comprises 15 residues. Germline V gene lookup returns CDR1 LNHDA and CDR2 SQIVND (reference sequence). V gave up 5 bases and J gave up 2 bases, with 15 bases separating them. This CDR3 reads CASSPMITENYGYTF. DNA for the CDR3: TGTGCCAGTAGTCCGATGATCACAGAAAACTATGGCTACACCTTC.

This chain links TRBV19 with TRBJ1-5, with D possibly matching TRBD1 (5 bases). The ends were cut back, 2 bases at V and 3 bases at J, with 14 bases in the middle. Germline CDR1 is LNHDA and CDR2 is SQIVND (reference sequence). The CDR3 is 16 residues long. CDR3 in DNA: TGTGCCAGTAGTATAACATCCGACAGTGTCAATCAGCCCCAGCATTTT. Protein: CASSITSDSVNQPQHF.

V is TRBV3-1 (or the pseudogene TRBV3-2) and J is TRBJ1-6; D possibly corresponds to TRBD1 (5 bases). The germline V gene encodes CDR1 LGHDT and CDR2 YNNKEL (reference sequence). This CDR3 has 14 amino acids. With 4 bases removed from V and 8 bases from J, the gap between germline ends came to 12 bases. In DNA form, the CDR3 reads TGTGCCAGCAGCCCGCGATTAGGGGATTCACCCCTCCACTTT. Translation: CASSPRLGDSPLHF.

This clone showed up just a few times. The chain couples TRBV7-8 to TRBJ1-6, with D possibly being TRBD1 (6 bases). The V end lost 3 bases, the J end lost 4 bases, and 10 bases lay between the germline ends. The CDR3 sequence is 15 residues long. Germline lookup yields CDR1 SGHVS and CDR2 FQNEAQ. The CDR3 nucleotides read TGTGCCAGCAGCTTTGAGACAGGTTATAATTCACCCCTCCACTTT. Protein product: CASSFETGYNSPLHF. Variable domain in full (rest from reference TRBV7-8 and TRBJ1-6): GAGVSQSPRYKVAKRGQDVALRCDPISGHVSLFWYQQALGQGPEFLTYFQNEAQLDKSGLPSDRFFAERPEGSVSTLKIQRTQQEDSAVYLCASSFETGYNSPLHFGNGTRLTVT.

The rearrangement joins TRBV10-1 to TRBJ1-3, with D perhaps TRBD1 (6 bases). The V end lost 7 bases, the J end lost 7 bases, and 11 bases lay between the germline ends. Germline V CDR1 and CDR2: WNHNN, SYGVQD (reference sequence). The CDR3 runs 12 residues. CDR3 DNA: TGCGCCAGCACCAGGGGAAGGAACACCATATATTTT. Its protein product is CASTRGRNTIYF.